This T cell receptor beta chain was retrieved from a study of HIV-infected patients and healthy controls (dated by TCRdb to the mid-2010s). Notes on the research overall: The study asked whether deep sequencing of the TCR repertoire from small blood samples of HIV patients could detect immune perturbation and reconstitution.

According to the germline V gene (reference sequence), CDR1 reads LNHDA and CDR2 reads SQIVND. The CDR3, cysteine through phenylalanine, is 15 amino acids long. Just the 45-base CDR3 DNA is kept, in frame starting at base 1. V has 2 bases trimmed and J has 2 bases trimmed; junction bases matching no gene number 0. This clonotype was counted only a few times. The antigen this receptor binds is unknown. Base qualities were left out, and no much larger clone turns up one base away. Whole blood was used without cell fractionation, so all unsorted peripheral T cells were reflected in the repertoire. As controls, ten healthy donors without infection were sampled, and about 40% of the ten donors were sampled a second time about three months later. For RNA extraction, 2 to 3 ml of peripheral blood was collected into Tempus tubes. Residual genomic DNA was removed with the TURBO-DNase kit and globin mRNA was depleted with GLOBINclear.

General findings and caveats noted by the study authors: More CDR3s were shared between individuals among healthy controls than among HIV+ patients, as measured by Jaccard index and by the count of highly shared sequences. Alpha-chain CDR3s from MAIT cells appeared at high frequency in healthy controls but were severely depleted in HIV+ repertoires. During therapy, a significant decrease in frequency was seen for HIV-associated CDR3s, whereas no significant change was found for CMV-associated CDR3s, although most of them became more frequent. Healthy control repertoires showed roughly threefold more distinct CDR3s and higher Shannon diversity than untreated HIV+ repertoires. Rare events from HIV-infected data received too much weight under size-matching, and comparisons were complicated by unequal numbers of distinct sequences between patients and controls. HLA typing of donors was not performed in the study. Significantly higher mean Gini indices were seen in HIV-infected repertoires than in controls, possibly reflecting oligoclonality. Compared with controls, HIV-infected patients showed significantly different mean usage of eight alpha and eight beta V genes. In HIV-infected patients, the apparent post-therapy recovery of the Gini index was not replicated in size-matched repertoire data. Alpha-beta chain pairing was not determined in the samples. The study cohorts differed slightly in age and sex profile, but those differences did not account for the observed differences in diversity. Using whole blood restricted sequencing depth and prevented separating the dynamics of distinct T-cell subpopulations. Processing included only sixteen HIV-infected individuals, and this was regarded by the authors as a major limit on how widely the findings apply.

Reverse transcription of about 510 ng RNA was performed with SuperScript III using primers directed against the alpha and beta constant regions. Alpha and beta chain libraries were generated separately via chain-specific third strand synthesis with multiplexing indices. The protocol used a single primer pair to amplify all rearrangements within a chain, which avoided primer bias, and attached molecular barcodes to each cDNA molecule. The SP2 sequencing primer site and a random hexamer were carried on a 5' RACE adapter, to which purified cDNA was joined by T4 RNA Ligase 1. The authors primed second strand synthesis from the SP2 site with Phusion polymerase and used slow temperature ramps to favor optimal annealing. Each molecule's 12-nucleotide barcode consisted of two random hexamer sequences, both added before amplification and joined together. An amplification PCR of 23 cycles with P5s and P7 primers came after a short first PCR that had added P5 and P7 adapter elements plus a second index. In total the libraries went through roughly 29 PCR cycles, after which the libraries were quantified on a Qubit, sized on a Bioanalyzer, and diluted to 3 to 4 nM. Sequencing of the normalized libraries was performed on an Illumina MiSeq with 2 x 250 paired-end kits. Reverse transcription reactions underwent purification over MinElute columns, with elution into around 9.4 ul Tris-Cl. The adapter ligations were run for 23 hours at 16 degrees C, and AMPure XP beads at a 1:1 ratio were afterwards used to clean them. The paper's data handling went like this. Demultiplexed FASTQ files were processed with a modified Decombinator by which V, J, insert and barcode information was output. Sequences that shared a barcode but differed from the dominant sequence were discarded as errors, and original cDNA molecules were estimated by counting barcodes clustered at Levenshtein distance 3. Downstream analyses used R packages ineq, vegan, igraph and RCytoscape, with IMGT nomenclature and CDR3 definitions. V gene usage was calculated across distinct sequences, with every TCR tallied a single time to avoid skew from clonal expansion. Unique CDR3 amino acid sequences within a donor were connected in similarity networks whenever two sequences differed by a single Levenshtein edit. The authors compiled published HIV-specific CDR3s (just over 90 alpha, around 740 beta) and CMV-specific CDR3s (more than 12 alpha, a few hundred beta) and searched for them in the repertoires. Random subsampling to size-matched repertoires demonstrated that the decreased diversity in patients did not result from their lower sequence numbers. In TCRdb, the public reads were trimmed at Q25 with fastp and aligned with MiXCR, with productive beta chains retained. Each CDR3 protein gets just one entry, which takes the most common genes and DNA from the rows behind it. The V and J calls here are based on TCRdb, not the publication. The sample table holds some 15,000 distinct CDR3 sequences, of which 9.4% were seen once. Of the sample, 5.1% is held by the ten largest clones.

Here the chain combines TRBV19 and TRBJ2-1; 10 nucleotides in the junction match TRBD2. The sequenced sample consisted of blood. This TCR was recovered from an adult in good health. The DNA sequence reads TGTGCCAGTAGTATAAGCGGGAGGGCCTACAATGAGCAGTTCTTC. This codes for CASSISGRAYNEQFF.